This T cell receptor (beta chain) comes out of a study of T cells in Graves' hyperthyroidism and ophthalmopathy. The wider study: Prior to any treatment, at the point of initial diagnosis, peripheral blood was collected.

Per the germline V gene, CDR1 is SEHNR and CDR2 is FQNEAQ (reference sequence). The V and J ends lost 6 bases and 3 bases respectively, with 12 bases between them. The CDR3 sequence is 13 residues long. At least ten counts were recorded for this clonotype. Template material for amplifying TCR beta CDR3 regions consisted of RNA transcripts. A first-round RT-PCR of the TCR CDR3 used the HTBI primer set. One entry per CDR3 protein results from TCRdb running MiXCR on the multiplex PCR reads. The repertoire holds fewer than 650,000 distinct CDR3 sequences, with approximately 15% as singletons. The genes are TRBV7-9 and TRBJ2-7; D perhaps matches TRBD1 (6 bases). Material: blood. The clonotype was recovered from a woman between 18 and 29 years old with Graves' ophthalmopathy. CDR3 amino acids: CASRGRDNYEQYF. The DNA of the CDR3 is TGTGCCAGCAGGGGACGGGACAACTACGAGCAGTACTTC.